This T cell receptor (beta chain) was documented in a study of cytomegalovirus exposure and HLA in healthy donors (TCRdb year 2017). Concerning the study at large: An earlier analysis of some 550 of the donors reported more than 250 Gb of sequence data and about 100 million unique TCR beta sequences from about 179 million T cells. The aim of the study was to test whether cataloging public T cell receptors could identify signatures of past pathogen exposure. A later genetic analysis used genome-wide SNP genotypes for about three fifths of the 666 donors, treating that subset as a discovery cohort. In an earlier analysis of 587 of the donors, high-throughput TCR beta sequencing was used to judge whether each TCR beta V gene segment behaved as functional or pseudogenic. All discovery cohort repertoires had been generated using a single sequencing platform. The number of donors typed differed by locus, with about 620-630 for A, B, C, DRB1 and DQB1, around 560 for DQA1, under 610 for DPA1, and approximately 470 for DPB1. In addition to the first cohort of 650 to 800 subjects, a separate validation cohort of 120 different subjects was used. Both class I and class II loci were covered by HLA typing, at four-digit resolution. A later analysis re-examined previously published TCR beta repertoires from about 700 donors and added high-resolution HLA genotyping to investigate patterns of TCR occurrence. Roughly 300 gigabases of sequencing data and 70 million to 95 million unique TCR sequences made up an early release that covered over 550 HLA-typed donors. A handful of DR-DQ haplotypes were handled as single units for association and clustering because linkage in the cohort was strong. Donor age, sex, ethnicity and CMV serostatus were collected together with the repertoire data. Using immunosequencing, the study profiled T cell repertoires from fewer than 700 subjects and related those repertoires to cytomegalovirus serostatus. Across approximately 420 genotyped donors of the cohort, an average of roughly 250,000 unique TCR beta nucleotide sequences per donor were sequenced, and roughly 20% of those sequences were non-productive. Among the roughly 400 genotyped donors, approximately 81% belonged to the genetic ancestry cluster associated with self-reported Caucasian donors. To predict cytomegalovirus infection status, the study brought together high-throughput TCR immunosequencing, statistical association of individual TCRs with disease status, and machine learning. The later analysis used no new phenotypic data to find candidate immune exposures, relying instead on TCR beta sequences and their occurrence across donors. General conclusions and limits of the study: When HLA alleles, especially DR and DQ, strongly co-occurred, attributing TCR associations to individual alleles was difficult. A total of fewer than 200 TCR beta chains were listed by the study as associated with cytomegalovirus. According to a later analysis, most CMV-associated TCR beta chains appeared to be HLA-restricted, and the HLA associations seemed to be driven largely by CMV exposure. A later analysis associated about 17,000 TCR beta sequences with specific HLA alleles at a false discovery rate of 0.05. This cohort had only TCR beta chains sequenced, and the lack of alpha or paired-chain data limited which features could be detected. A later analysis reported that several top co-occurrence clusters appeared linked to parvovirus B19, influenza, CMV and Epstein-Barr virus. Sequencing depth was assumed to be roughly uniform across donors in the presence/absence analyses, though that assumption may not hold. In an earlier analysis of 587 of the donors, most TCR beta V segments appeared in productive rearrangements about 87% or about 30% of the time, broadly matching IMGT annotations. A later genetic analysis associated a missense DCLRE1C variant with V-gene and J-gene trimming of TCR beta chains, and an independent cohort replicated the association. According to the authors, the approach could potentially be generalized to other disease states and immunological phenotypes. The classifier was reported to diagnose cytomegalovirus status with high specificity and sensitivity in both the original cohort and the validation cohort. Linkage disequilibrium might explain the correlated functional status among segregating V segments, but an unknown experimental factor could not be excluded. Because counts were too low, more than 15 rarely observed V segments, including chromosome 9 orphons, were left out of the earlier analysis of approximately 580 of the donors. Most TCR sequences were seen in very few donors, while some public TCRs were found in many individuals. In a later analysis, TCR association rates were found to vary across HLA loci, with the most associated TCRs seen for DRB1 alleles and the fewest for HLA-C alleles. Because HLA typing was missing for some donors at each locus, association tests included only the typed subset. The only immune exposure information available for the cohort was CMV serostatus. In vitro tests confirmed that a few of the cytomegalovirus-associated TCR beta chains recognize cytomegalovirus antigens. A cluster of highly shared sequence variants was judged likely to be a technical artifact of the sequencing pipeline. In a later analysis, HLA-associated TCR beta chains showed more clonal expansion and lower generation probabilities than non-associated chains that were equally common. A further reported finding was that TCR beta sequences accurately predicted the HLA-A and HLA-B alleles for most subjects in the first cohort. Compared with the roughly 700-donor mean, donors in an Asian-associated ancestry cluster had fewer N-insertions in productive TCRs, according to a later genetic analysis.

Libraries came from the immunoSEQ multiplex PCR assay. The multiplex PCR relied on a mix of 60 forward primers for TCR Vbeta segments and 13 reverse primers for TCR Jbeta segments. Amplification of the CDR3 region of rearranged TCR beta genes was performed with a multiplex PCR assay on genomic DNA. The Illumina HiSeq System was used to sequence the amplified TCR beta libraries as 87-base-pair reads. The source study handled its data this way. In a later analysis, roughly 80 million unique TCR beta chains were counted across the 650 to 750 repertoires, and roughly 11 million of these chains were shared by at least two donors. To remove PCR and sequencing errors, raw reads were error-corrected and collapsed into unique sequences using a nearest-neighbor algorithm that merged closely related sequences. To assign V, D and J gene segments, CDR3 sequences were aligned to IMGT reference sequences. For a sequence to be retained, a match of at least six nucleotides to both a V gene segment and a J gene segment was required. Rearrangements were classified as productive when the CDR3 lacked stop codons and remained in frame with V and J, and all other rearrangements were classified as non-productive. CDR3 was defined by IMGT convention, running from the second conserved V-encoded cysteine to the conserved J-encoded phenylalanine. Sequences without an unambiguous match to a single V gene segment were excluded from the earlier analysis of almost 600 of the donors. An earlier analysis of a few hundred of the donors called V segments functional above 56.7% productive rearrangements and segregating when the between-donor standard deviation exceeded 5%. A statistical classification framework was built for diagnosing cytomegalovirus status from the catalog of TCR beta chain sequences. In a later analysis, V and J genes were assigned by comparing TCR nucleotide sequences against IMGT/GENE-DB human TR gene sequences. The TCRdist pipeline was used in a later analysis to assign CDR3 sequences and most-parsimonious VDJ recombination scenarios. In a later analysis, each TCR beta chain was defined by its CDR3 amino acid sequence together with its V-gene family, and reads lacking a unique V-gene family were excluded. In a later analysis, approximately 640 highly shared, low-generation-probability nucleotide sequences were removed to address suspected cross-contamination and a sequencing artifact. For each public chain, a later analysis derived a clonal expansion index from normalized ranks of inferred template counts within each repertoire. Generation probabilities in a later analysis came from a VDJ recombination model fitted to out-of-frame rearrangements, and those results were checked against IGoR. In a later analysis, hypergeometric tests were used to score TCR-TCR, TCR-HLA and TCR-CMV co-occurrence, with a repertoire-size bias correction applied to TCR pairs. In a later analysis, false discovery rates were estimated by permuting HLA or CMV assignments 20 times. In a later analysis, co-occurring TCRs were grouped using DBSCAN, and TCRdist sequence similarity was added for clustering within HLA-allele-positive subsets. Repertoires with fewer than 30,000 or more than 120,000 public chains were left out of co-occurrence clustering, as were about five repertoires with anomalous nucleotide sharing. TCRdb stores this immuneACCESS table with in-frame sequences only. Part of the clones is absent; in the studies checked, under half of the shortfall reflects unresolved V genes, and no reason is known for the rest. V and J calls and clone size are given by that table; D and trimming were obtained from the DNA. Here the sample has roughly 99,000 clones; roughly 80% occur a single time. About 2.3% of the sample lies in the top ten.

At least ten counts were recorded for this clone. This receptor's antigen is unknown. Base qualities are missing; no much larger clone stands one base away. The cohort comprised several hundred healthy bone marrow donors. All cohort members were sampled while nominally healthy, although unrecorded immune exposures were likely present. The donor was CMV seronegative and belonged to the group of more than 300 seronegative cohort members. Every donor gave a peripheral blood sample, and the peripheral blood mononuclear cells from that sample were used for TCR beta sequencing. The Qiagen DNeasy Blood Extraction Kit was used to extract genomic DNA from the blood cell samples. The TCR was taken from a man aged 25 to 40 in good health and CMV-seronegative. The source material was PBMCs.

The bases read TGTGCCAGCAGTGTCCTAGCGGGGGGGCCCGAGGATGAGCAGTTCTTC. Protein translation: CASSVLAGGPEDEQFF. The chain uses TRBV6-4 and TRBJ2-1; 12 junctional bases match TRBD2. For CDR1 and CDR2, the germline V gene lists MRHNA and SNTAGT. Measured from the cysteine to the phenylalanine, the CDR3 is 16 residues long. Only the CDR3 DNA stays, 48 bases, in frame from base 1. V and J are trimmed by 4 bases and 8 bases, and the gene matches miss 9 bases of the junction.